This T cell receptor beta chain was found in a study of cytomegalovirus exposure and HLA in healthy donors. The study ran its PCR with 60 Vbeta and 13 Jbeta primers. Here immunoSEQ multiplex PCR was the method, and the copy in TCRdb shows in-frame clones only, minus some. The table shows roughly 150,000 clones, with about 80% occurring only once. Study outcomes and limitations: Both high specificity and high sensitivity reportedly marked the classifier's diagnosis of cytomegalovirus status. In an earlier analysis, about 87% or about 30%: the productive usage of most TCR beta V segments. Reports indicate that TCR beta sequences accurately predicted the HLA-A and HLA-B alleles of most subjects.

All the people who gave samples were healthy bone marrow donors. The CDR3 is made up of 15 amino acids. From germline, CDR1 is LNHDA and CDR2 SQIVND (reference sequence). V was clipped by 3 bases and J by 0 bases, with 6 bases between them. For this clone: Its specificity is unknown.

This TCR came from a male donor in good health and CMV-seronegative. V usage is TRBV19 and J usage is TRBJ2-6; D is uncertain. Sequenced input: PBMCs. The CDR3 region is CASSIGPSGANVLTF. The CDR3 DNA reads TGTGCCAGTAGTATTGGGCCCTCTGGGGCCAACGTCCTGACTTTC.